The 16 T cell receptor beta chains reported below all come from one sample, sequenced in a study of blood T cell repertoires in COVID-19 (TCRdb year 2020). Libraries were constructed by the immunoSEQ multiplex PCR assay. Sourced from immuneACCESS, this table was stored by TCRdb with only in-frame sequences that have V and J called. A share of the clones is absent; for the studies checked, an unresolved V gene accounts for under half, and the remainder has no known explanation. For this sample there are 300,000 to 400,000 clones; less than 90% appear just once. 1% of the sample lies in the top ten. Sequencing used PBMCs or T cells enriched from blood (not recorded which). These receptors were collected from a woman aged 25-40 years who had recovered from COVID-19.

The V call is TRBV3-1 (or the pseudogene TRBV3-2), the J call TRBJ1-2; D not resolved. Germline V CDR1 and CDR2: LGHDT, YNNKEL (reference sequence). This CDR3 contains 14 residues. V was cut by 2 bases and J by 0 bases, with 7 bases left in between. The CDR3 DNA reads TGTGCCAGCAGCCAACAGGTTACTAACTATGGCTACACCTTC. Translating gives CASSQQVTNYGYTF.

The J gene is TRBJ1-5, the V gene TRBV30, with a tentative D call TRBD1 (5 bases). The CDR3 consists of 14 residues. CDR1 GTSNPN and CDR2 SVGIG come from the germline V gene (reference sequence). Trimming cost V 0 bases and J 4 bases, with 10 bases left between them. CDR3 sequence: CAWSVGAVNQPQHF. CDR3 sequence (DNA): TGTGCCTGGAGTGTAGGGGCAGTAAATCAGCCCCAGCATTTT.

The chain recombines TRBV7-2 with TRBJ2-7; the match to TRBD1 covers 10 bases. Trimming at V came to 5 bases and at J to 3 bases, leaving 7 bases not matched to a gene. The CDR3 sequence is 15 residues long. Germline values: CDR1 SGHTA, CDR2 FQGNSA. The CDR3: CASSIRTGGGYEQYF. The CDR3 DNA sequence: TGTGCCAGCAGCATCAGGACAGGGGGAGGCTACGAGCAGTACTTC.

J is TRBJ2-3 and V is TRBV11-2; tentative D call: TRBD2 (6 bases). The germline gives CDR1 SGHAT, CDR2 FQNNGV. The CDR3 consists of 16 residues. Trimming pared 2 bases from V and 1 base from J, leaving 13 bases between. The DNA of the CDR3 is TGTGCCAGCAGCTTAACCCTAGCGAAGGGCACAGATACGCAGTATTTT. This codes for CASSLTLAKGTDTQYF.

V usage is TRBV2 and J usage is TRBJ2-7; D possibly corresponds to TRBD2 (6 bases). This CDR3 comprises 14 residues. Trimming shortened V by 3 bases and J by 2 bases, and 11 bases separated the two germline ends. Germline loops: CDR1 SNHLY, CDR2 FYNNEI. CDR3 region: CASSERGTTYEQYF. DNA for the CDR3: TGTGCCAGCAGTGAGCGGGGTACGACCTACGAGCAGTACTTC.

The chain has TRBV27 and TRBJ2-1; D might be TRBD2 (6 bases). The CDR3 has 16 residues. Looked up from germline, CDR1 is MNHEY and CDR2 is SMNVEV (reference sequence). Deletions cut 1 base from V and 8 bases from J, with 18 bases between. The CDR3 DNA reads as TGTGCCAGCAGTTTATTGGCGGGGTTGGTGATGGATGAGCAGTTCTTC. Amino acid sequence: CASSLLAGLVMDEQFF.

The chain carries TRBV5-5 and TRBJ2-1, with 11 nucleotides matching TRBD1. The length of the CDR3 is 16 residues. Germline V gene lookup returns CDR1 SGHKS and CDR2 YYEKEE (reference sequence). Trimming took 4 bases from V and 6 from J; bases not matched to a gene: 9. For the CDR3, the DNA is TGTGCCAGCAGCCTAGGACAGGGGGCTGTATTCAATGAGCAGTTCTTC. It is translated as CASSLGQGAVFNEQFF.

The J gene is TRBJ2-5, the V gene TRBV13, with no clear D. The CDR3 covers 13 residues. V was shortened by 2 bases and J by 2 bases, with 6 bases between the two germline ends. Germline V gene sequence: CDR1 PRHDT, CDR2 FYEKMQ (reference sequence). The CDR3 reads CASSLYEQETQYF. CDR3 coding DNA: TGTGCCAGCAGCTTATACGAGCAAGAGACCCAGTACTTC.

This sequence joins TRBV2 and TRBJ2-1; 12 bases map to TRBD2. Trimming took 7 bases from V and 6 from J; bases not matched to a gene: 13. The CDR3 is made up of 17 amino acids. Germline CDR1 SNHLY, CDR2 FYNNEI. CDR3 protein: CASTVRGTSGGSNEQFF. In DNA form, the CDR3 reads TGTGCCAGCACTGTACGGGGAACTAGCGGGGGGAGCAATGAGCAGTTCTTC.

The chain carries TRBV14 and TRBJ1-2, with D possibly TRBD1 on 6 matching bases. The V and J ends lost 0 bases and 3 bases respectively, with 8 bases between them. The length of the CDR3 is 14 residues. From germline, CDR1 is SGHDN and CDR2 FVKESK. The DNA of the CDR3 is TGTGCCAGCAGCCAAGACAGGGGACACTATGGCTACACCTTC. This translates into CASSQDRGHYGYTF.

J is TRBJ2-5 and V is TRBV19; 9 nucleotides align to TRBD1. Trimming took 2 bases from V and 0 from J; bases not matched to a gene: 7. This CDR3 region has 17 residues. Germline V gene sequence: CDR1 LNHDA, CDR2 SQIVND (reference sequence). The CDR3 DNA is TGTGCCAGTAGTATACTCCCGGGACAGGGCCACCAAGAGACCCAGTACTTC. Protein: CASSILPGQGHQETQYF.

V is TRBV11-2 and J is TRBJ2-3, with 13 bases matching TRBD2. Losses at the gene ends were 5 bases for V and 6 bases for J; bases not matched to a gene: 8. CDR1 and CDR2 from the germline V gene are SGHAT and FQNNGV. CDR3 length: 16 residues. The CDR3 DNA follows: TGTGCCAGCAGCCCTTGGACTAGCGGGGGACCGGATACGCAGTATTTT. Its translation is CASSPWTSGGPDTQYF.

The rearrangement joins TRBV2 to TRBJ1-1; 7 nucleotides line up with TRBD1. Germline V gene data show CDR1 as SNHLY and CDR2 as FYNNEI. The CDR3 is 13 amino acids. The J segment lost 6 bases and the V segment lost 5 bases, leaving 6 bases of the junction unmatched. The CDR3 DNA reads as TGTGCCAGCAGTCGGGACAGAGGGGCTGAAGCTTTCTTT. Its translation: CASSRDRGAEAFF.

The CDR3 region is CASSVNYNEQFF. The CDR3 DNA reads TGTGCCAGTAGTGTCAATTACAATGAGCAGTTCTTC. The chain is built from TRBV19 and TRBJ2-1; D call uncertain. Germline CDR1 and CDR2: LNHDA and SQIVND (reference sequence). The CDR3 length is 12 residues. Trimming removed 5 bases at V and 4 bases at J, with 6 bases between.

The CDR3 region is CASMRTGMNTEAFF. The CDR3 DNA follows: TGTGCCAGCATGAGGACAGGCATGAACACTGAAGCTTTCTTT. The chain is built from TRBV2 and TRBJ1-1; the match to TRBD1 covers 7 bases. Germline V CDR1 and CDR2: SNHLY, FYNNEI. With 7 bases clipped from V and 0 bases from J, the junction kept 5 bases outside the gene matches. There are 14 residues in the CDR3.

The DNA for the CDR3 is TGCGCCAGCAGCCAGTTGGCAGGGGGCACAGATACGCAGTATTTT. It is translated as CASSQLAGGTDTQYF. The rearrangement joins TRBV4-1 to TRBJ2-3; weak D call: TRBD1 (6 bases). CDR3 length: 15 residues. Germline CDR1 MGHRA, CDR2 YSYEKL. The V gene lost 3 bases and the J gene lost 1 base, with 11 bases spanning the gap.